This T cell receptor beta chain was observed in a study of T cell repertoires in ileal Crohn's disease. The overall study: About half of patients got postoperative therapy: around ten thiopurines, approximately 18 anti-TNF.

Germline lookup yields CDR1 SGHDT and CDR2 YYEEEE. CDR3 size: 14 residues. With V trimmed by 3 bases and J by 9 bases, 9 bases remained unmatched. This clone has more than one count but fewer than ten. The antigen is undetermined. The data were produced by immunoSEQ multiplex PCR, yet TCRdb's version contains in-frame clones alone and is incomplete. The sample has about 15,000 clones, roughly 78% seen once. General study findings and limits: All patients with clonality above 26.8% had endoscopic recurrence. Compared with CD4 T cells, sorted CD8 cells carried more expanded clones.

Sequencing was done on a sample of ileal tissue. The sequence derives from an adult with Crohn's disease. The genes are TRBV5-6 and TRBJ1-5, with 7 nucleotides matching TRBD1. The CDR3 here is CASSSWDSLTPQHF. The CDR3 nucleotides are TGTGCCAGCAGCTCCTGGGACAGTCTTACGCCCCAGCATTTT.